This T cell receptor (beta chain) stems from a study of cytomegalovirus exposure and HLA in healthy donors. At the level of the study: The platform used for the 120 or so validation repertoires matched that of the approximately 640 first-cohort repertoires, a later analysis reported.

Germline V gives CDR1 SGHDT, CDR2 YYEEEE. This CDR3 contains 15 residues. V lost 4 bases and J lost 3, with 14 bases in between. Donors came from a validation cohort of 95 to 150 subjects, distinct from the first 666-subject cohort. Sequenced by immunoSEQ multiplex PCR; TCRdb stores in-frame clones only, minus some. The table shows some 250,000 clones, with around 90% occurring only once. The TCR was taken from a woman younger than 30 in good health and CMV-seronegative. Material for sequencing was PBMCs. The rearrangement uses TRBV5-6 and TRBJ2-1, with D possibly being TRBD1 (5 bases). As DNA, the CDR3 is TGTGCCAGCAGCGCTCAGGGTCTGGGCTACAATGAGCAGTTCTTC. Translating it yields CASSAQGLGYNEQFF.